A selection of T cell receptor beta chains follows, all from one sample in a study of shared clonotypes between healthy human individuals. Data came from immunoSEQ multiplex PCR; TCRdb stores just in-frame clones and leaves some out. The table includes under 600,000 clones, almost 97% detected once. The sequencing input was naive CD4+ T cells sorted from blood. The receptors here all came from a woman aged 30 to 39 in good health. The CDR3 runs from the conserved cysteine through the conserved F or W. The D gene is left open where the match is weak. Rows may omit the clone size; those that give it use once, few, many or a size class.

D gene,V gene,clone size,J gene,CDR3 DNA,CDR3 protein
NA,TRBV25-1,NA,TRBJ1-6,TGTGCCAGCAGTGAATCCGGAACAGGCCCCTATAATTCACCCCTCCACTTT,CASSESGTGPYNSPLHF
NA,TRBV29-1,NA,TRBJ2-3,TGCAGCGTTGTGGCCGTCAGAAGCACAGATACGCAGTATTTT,CSVVAVRSTDTQYF
TRBD2,TRBV5-1,NA,TRBJ2-5,TGCGCCAGCAGCCAGGGGATAGCGGGAGTTCGGGAGACCCAGTACTTC,CASSQGIAGVRETQYF
TRBD2,TRBV28,NA,TRBJ2-5,TGTGCCAGCAGTAACCTTAAAGCGGGATCAGAGACCCAGTACTTC,CASSNLKAGSETQYF
NA,TRBV28,NA,TRBJ2-1,TGTGCCAGTCGACTACTTGGAATCTACAATGAGCAGTTCTTC,CASRLLGIYNEQFF
TRBD2,TRBV4-1,NA,TRBJ2-1,TGCGCCAGCAGCCAAATAGGCGGGGGAACCTACAATGAGCAGTTCTTC,CASSQIGGGTYNEQFF
NA,TRBV28,NA,TRBJ2-2,TGTGCCAGCAGCCCTTCCCTATTCAGGGGGGTCACCGGGGAGCTGTTTTTT,CASSPSLFRGVTGELFF
NA,TRBV2,NA,TRBJ1-4,TGTGCCAGCCAGACGGACAGTCGCGAAAAACTGTTTTTT,CASQTDSREKLFF
NA,TRBV6-1,NA,TRBJ1-2,TGTGCCAGCAGTGAAGGAAGTTTCTATGGCTACACCTTC,CASSEGSFYGYTF
TRBD2,TRBV19,NA,TRBJ2-1,TGTGCCACCACTAGCGGGAGGGGGCCTGAGCAGTTCTTC,CATTSGRGPEQFF
NA,TRBV5-4,NA,TRBJ2-3,TGTGCCAGCAGCGCCACCGGTGGCACAGATACGCAGTATTTT,CASSATGGTDTQYF
TRBD2,TRBV6-5,NA,TRBJ2-7,TGTGCCAGCAGCCCAGGCGGGGGGGGCTCCTACGAGCAGTACTTC,CASSPGGGGSYEQYF
NA,TRBV27,once,TRBJ2-2,TGTGCCAGCAGTCTCTTCAACACCGGGGAGCTGTTTTTT,CASSLFNTGELFF
NA,TRBV7-9,once,TRBJ1-5,TGTGCCAGCAGCTCCGAACAGGGATTCAATCAGCCCCAGCATTTT,CASSSEQGFNQPQHF
NA,TRBV9,NA,TRBJ1-6,TGTGCCAGCAGCGTCGAGGGTGGGAGCTCCTATAATTCACCCCTCCACTTT,CASSVEGGSSYNSPLHF
TRBD1,TRBV7-7,NA,TRBJ2-7,TGTGCCAGCAGCCCGGGGACAGGGGGCTTCTACGAGCAGTACTTC,CASSPGTGGFYEQYF
NA,TRBV6-6,NA,TRBJ2-7,TGTGCCAGCAAGCCAGGGTCCACCTACGAGCAGTACTTC,CASKPGSTYEQYF
TRBD2,TRBV4-1,NA,TRBJ2-1,TGCGCCAGCAGCCAAGACCCCGGGCTAGCGGGCCTTTGGAGCTCCTACAATGAGCAGTTCTTC,CASSQDPGLAGLWSSYNEQFF
TRBD2,TRBV18,NA,TRBJ2-2,TGTGCCAGCTCACCACCGTCGGGAGGGCCGGGTACCGGGGAGCTGTTTTTT,CASSPPSGGPGTGELFF
NA,TRBV5-4,once,TRBJ2-7,TGTGCCAGCAGCTTTGGTTTTGGGACTGAATACTACGAGCAGTACTTC,CASSFGFGTEYYEQYF
NA,TRBV2,NA,TRBJ2-1,TGTGCCAGCAGTGCGGGCCAGGGTTGGGATGAGCAGTTCTTC,CASSAGQGWDEQFF
NA,TRBV7-2,NA,TRBJ2-5,TGTGCCAGCAGCTACGACAGGGAGGGGGCCCAGTACTTC,CASSYDREGAQYF
NA,TRBV5-1,NA,TRBJ1-2,TGCGCCAGCAGCTTGAACCCTGACAAACGGGATGGCTACACCTTC,CASSLNPDKRDGYTF
NA,TRBV6-1,once,TRBJ1-6,TGTGCCAGCAGTGAACGGGGCATTTCGACACCCCTCCACTTT,CASSERGISTPLHF
TRBD1,TRBV27,NA,TRBJ2-2,TGTGCCAGCAGGTTGACAGGGGGCACCGGGGAGCTGTTTTTT,CASRLTGGTGELFF
NA,TRBV7-8,NA,TRBJ1-1,TGTGCCAGCAGCTCCAGGGGTGAGACCTATGAAGCTTTCTTT,CASSSRGETYEAFF
NA,TRBV2,NA,TRBJ2-7,TGTGCCAGCAAAATCTGGGATGGCGACGAGCAGTACTTC,CASKIWDGDEQYF
NA,TRBV7-9,NA,TRBJ2-5,TGTGCCAGCAGCTTAAGAGGAGAGACCCAGTACTTC,CASSLRGETQYF
NA,TRBV27,NA,TRBJ2-3,TGTGCCAGCAGTTTCCGGGGCACAGATACGCAGTATTTT,CASSFRGTDTQYF
TRBD1,TRBV4-2,NA,TRBJ1-5,TGTGCCAGCAGCCAAGAGAGGGACAGTGGAAGGACCCAGCATTTT,CASSQERDSGRTQHF
TRBD1,TRBV27,NA,TRBJ2-7,TGTGCCAGCAGCCCCTCGGGACAGGTCGCATACGAGCAGTACTTC,CASSPSGQVAYEQYF
NA,TRBV28,NA,TRBJ1-4,TGTGCCAGCAGTATGGGGGTACTTAATGAAAAACTGTTTTTT,CASSMGVLNEKLFF
NA,TRBV9,NA,TRBJ2-1,TGTGCCACCGTAGCAGCGTACCGGGCAGGAAAGCAGTTCTTC,CATVAAYRAGKQFF
TRBD2,TRBV11-2,once,TRBJ2-7,TGTGCCAGCAGCTCTCCGACGACTAGCGGGAGGGCCGGCGAGCAGTACTTC,CASSSPTTSGRAGEQYF
TRBD1,TRBV11-2,NA,TRBJ2-3,TGTGCCAGCAGCCCCCAGGGGGCAGCGACCACAGATACGCAGTATTTT,CASSPQGAATTDTQYF
NA,TRBV27,NA,TRBJ2-2,TGTGCCAGCAGCCACTCGGGGGTAACCGGGGAGCTGTTTTTT,CASSHSGVTGELFF
TRBD1,TRBV2,NA,TRBJ2-7,TGTGCCAGCAAACCGGGACAGGGGCCCGAGCAGTACTTC,CASKPGQGPEQYF
TRBD2,TRBV19,NA,TRBJ2-3,TGTGCCAGTAGTCCTCTAGCGGGAGTGGAGACAGATACGCAGTATTTT,CASSPLAGVETDTQYF
NA,TRBV18,NA,TRBJ1-1,TGTGCCAGCTCACCAGGGTTGGAACAGATGAACACTGAAGCTTTCTTT,CASSPGLEQMNTEAFF
TRBD1,TRBV6-5,NA,TRBJ1-2,TGTGCCAGCCAGGGGGCTGCGGGCTACACCTTC,CASQGAAGYTF
TRBD1,TRBV5-1,NA,TRBJ2-5,TGCGCCAGCAGCGCTGGGACAGTTAGGCAAGAGACCCAGTACTTC,CASSAGTVRQETQYF
NA,TRBV6-5,NA,TRBJ1-5,TGTGCCAGCAGGTCAGGGTTGTTGGGCAATCAGCCCCAGCATTTT,CASRSGLLGNQPQHF
TRBD2,TRBV7-9,NA,TRBJ2-7,TGTGCCAGCAGCGGACTAGCGGGAGACGAGCAGTACTTC,CASSGLAGDEQYF
NA,TRBV2,NA,TRBJ1-5,TGTGCCAGCACCCGGGGGGTGACAAGCAATCAGCCCCAGCATTTT,CASTRGVTSNQPQHF
TRBD1,TRBV2,NA,TRBJ1-2,TGTGCCAGCAACGCGGGACAGTCCTATGGCTACACCTTC,CASNAGQSYGYTF
NA,TRBV27,NA,TRBJ2-1,TGTGCCAGCAGCCTTACAGGAGTTCAATACACCTCCAATGAGCAGTTCTTC,CASSLTGVQYTSNEQFF
TRBD2,TRBV19,NA,TRBJ2-5,TGTGCCAGTAGTATTACGGGGGTAGCGGGAGGGCCGGAGACCCAGTACTTC,CASSITGVAGGPETQYF
TRBD2,TRBV10-3,NA,TRBJ2-7,TGTGCCATCAGTGAGTCGAAGAGGACTAGCGGGTTCGCGACTACTAGCGAGCAGTACTTC,CAISESKRTSGFATTSEQYF